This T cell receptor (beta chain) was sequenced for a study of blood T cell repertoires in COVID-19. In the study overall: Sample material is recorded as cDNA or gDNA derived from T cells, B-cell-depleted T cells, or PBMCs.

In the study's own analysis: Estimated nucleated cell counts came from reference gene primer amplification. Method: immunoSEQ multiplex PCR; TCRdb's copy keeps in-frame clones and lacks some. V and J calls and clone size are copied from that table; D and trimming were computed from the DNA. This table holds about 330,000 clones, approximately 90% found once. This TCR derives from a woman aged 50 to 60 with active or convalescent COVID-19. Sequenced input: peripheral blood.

The DNA of the CDR3 is TGTGCCAGTAGTACTCGGTCCGGGACTAGCGGGGGAAACACCGGGGAGCTGTTTTTT. Its protein is CASSTRSGTSGGNTGELFF. The chain employs TRBV19 and TRBJ2-2; 14 nucleotides agree with TRBD2. The CDR3 is made up of 19 amino acids. V shed 4 bases and J 2 bases; nucleotides not matched to a gene: 9. Germline CDR1 reads LNHDA; CDR2 reads SQIVND (reference sequence).